This TCR beta chain comes out of a study of T-cell memory formation after mild COVID-19 (dated by TCRdb to about 2021). With respect to the entire study: TCR sequence clusters from the two donors were found to be largely donor specific. In two donors, T-cell clones that expanded and contracted after mild COVID-19 were tracked by sequencing TCRalpha and TCRbeta repertoires over time. The cohort was made up of two young adult volunteers, one female and one male, who were previously healthy.

Instrument used: Illumina NovaSeq 6000. TCRalpha and TCRbeta cDNA libraries were built by 5'RACE with constant-segment primers, adding sample barcodes and unique molecular identifiers. Trizol reagent was used to extract RNA from every sample. The libraries were amplified in two PCR steps, and the second step added a second sample barcode and Illumina TruSeq adapters. Libraries were sequenced on an Illumina NovaSeq with 2 x 150 bp paired-end reads. For the original study's pipeline: With migec v1.2.7, reads were demultiplexed and then collapsed into UMI-guided consensus sequences. Using mixcr v2.1.11, UMI consensuses were aligned to TRA and TRB V and J templates and then assembled into clonotypes. Expanded or contracted clonotypes were those called significant by both edgeR and NoisET, with noise models trained on biological replicates. edgeR calls used a false discovery rate-adjusted p below 0.01 and a log2 fold-change threshold of 1. PCA with hierarchical clustering of max-normalized trajectories of the 1000 most abundant clonotypes was used as exploratory dynamics analysis. Separately sequenced CD4+ and CD8+ repertoires were used to assign the CD4 or CD8 phenotype of responding clones. TCRdb's own reprocessing of the public reads used fastp at Q25 and MiXCR and kept productive beta chains. For every CDR3 protein sequence, its rows merge into one entry that carries the most common genes and DNA. None of the V and J calls come from the authors' own analysis; TCRdb made them. In all, the sample holds some 200,000 distinct CDR3 sequences, and about 20% of those were seen once. Together, the top ten hold about 23% of the sample.

This clonotype was observed a handful of times. There is no known antigen for this receptor. No much larger clone is present one base from it, and per-base qualities are unavailable. PBMCs were isolated by Ficoll-Paque density gradient centrifugation. Findings and caveats that apply to the study as a whole: The second-wave clones that peaked on day 37 were not confirmed to be SARS-CoV-2 specific. Only a couple of mild cases were covered in the study, and larger cohorts including severe cases with pre-infection samples were considered necessary. Contracting CD4+ clones appeared mostly in the CM and EM memory subsets, whereas CD8+ clones were enriched in EMRA. Some responding clones were detected in pre-infection memory, which suggested that pre-existing cross-reactive memory T cells had joined the SARS-CoV-2 response. Clones that contracted from day 15 to 85 showed balanced CD4/CD8 phenotypes, whereas a second wave of clones that expanded from day 15 to 37 leaned towards CD4+.

Spanning cysteine to phenylalanine, the CDR3 consists of 15 amino acids. Just the 45-base CDR3 DNA is kept, in frame starting at base 1. V is reduced by 1 base and J by 3 bases, leaving a spacing of 13 bases between them. CDR1 and CDR2 (LNHDA, SQIVND) derive from the germline V gene (reference sequence). This clonotype originated in an adult woman who had mild COVID-19 (a few samples of this study predate the infection). The sample titles of this study are shuffled in the database, so cell type and time point are left out; the donor was told from shared clones. Source material: PBMCs or a T cell subset sorted from them (not recorded which). The V and J segments used are TRBV19 and TRBJ2-7; the best D guess is TRBD2, with 5 bases matching. The CDR3 protein sequence reads: CASSIGAGPGYEQYF. The nucleotides are TGTGCCAGTAGTATAGGTGCGGGCCCTGGCTACGAGCAGTACTTC.